A selection of T cell receptor beta chains follows, all from one sample in a study of siplizumab effects on memory and regulatory T cells. Clones were sequenced by immunoSEQ multiplex PCR, and TCRdb holds only the in-frame ones, with some missing. The table has tens of thousands of clones, over 70% seen once; the top ten hold over 1.5%. Input material: Tregs sorted from blood. Source of these receptors: a human donor in good health. Both conserved end residues are part of each CDR3. Fields, in order: clone size, J gene, V gene, CDR3 protein. The size entry is marked missing in some rows and otherwise reads once, few, many or a size class.

clone_size: few; j_call: TRBJ1-4; v_call: TRBV5-4; cdr3_aa: CASSSQGGRNEKLFF
clone_size: -; j_call: TRBJ2-3; v_call: TRBV18; cdr3_aa: CASSPAGITDTQYF
clone_size: -; j_call: TRBJ2-7; v_call: TRBV6-1; cdr3_aa: CASSAPGQGRKQYF
clone_size: once; j_call: TRBJ1-5; v_call: TRBV7-6; cdr3_aa: CASSPGTANQPQHF
clone_size: -; j_call: TRBJ1-1; v_call: TRBV18; cdr3_aa: CASLPRGEFTEAFF
clone_size: -; j_call: TRBJ2-1; v_call: TRBV6-5; cdr3_aa: CASSRPGLAYNEQFF
clone_size: -; j_call: TRBJ1-5; v_call: TRBV7-3; cdr3_aa: CASSPSRGGNQPQHF
clone_size: -; j_call: TRBJ2-3; v_call: TRBV4-3; cdr3_aa: CASSQRPGSADTQYF
clone_size: once; j_call: TRBJ2-1; v_call: TRBV29-1; cdr3_aa: CSAPTSGRYNEQFF
clone_size: -; j_call: TRBJ2-7; v_call: TRBV19; cdr3_aa: CASRDFATSQIGEQYF
clone_size: -; j_call: TRBJ2-4; v_call: TRBV5-1; cdr3_aa: CASSLGGTGMNIQYF
clone_size: -; j_call: TRBJ1-5; v_call: TRBV6-1; cdr3_aa: CASVKDQPQHF
clone_size: -; j_call: -; v_call: TRBV27; cdr3_aa: CASSLTGQGTSYEQYF
clone_size: -; j_call: TRBJ2-1; v_call: TRBV18; cdr3_aa: CASSPWANRDEQFF
clone_size: -; j_call: TRBJ2-7; v_call: TRBV14; cdr3_aa: CASSQQMASEQYF
clone_size: -; j_call: TRBJ1-1; v_call: TRBV18; cdr3_aa: CASSPLRDRGYTEAFF
clone_size: -; j_call: TRBJ2-2; v_call: TRBV29-1; cdr3_aa: CSVVHRGIPGELFF
clone_size: -; j_call: TRBJ1-2; v_call: TRBV2; cdr3_aa: CASSPHMHYGYTF